The present TCR beta chain was sequenced within a study of identical twins. Whole-study findings and limits: Abundant cord blood beta clonotypes carried fewer insertions; memory repertoires showed none. Where beta out-of-frame sequences were concerned, excess twin sharing was weaker. Invariant MAIT and iNKT cells could partly confound zero-insertion analyses.

TCRdb passed the 5' RACE reads through MiXCR, listing each CDR3 protein once. Of around 530,000 distinct CDR3 sequences in the sample, 12% to 15% are singletons; the top ten hold less than 0.5%. This clonotype has just a few counts. Its specificity is not known. The CDR3 extends over 16 amino acids. The V gene's germline CDR1 is MNHEY and CDR2 SVGAGI. The V end lost 6 bases, the J end lost 0 bases, and 16 bases lay between the germline ends. These same records also appear under a second study, on yellow fever vaccine responses in identical twins. That source reports: Twins showed a vaccine T cell response that reportedly seemed partly convergent, partly personalized.

The receptor was isolated from a woman younger than 35 in good health. The sequenced sample consisted of CD4+ T cells sorted from blood. The V call is TRBV6-5, the J call TRBJ2-3; D is possibly TRBD1 (6 bases). The CDR3 DNA sequence: TGTGCCAGCAGGATCGGGACAACTTCTAGCACAGATACGCAGTATTTT. Its translation: CASRIGTTSSTDTQYF.